The 14 T cell receptor beta chains listed next were all sequenced from one sample in a study of identifying expanded T cells in peripheral blood. The protocol was immunoSEQ multiplex PCR, while the TCRdb copy is restricted to in-frame clones and leaves out a portion. The profile shows about 110,000 clones, about 87% of them singletons. Specimen: blood. All receptors derive from a person between 18 and 75 years old in good health.

This sequence joins TRBV19 and TRBJ2-5; D perhaps matches TRBD2 (5 bases). This CDR3 region has 16 residues. Germline CDR1 LNHDA, CDR2 SQIVND (reference sequence). V gave up 7 bases and J gave up 5 bases, with 23 bases separating them. The CDR3 loop reads CASKGGLASRFETQYF. The DNA of the CDR3 is TGTGCCAGTAAGGGCGGACTGGCTAGCCGCTTTGAGACCCAGTACTTC.

This chain joins TRBV23-1 and TRBJ1-5; unclear D gene. TRBV23-1 is known as an ORF, though its function is uncertain. Trimming left V 1 base short and J 0 bases short, with 10 bases between. The CDR3 extends over 16 amino acids. The CDR3 DNA reads as TGCGCCAGCAGTCAATGGGCAGCTTATAGCAATCAGCCCCAGCATTTT. This sequence encodes CASSQWAAYSNQPQHF.

The rearrangement links TRBV11-2 to TRBJ1-2; D may be TRBD1 (6 bases). V lost 4 bases to trimming and J lost 4 bases, with 10 bases between them. The CDR3 length is 13 residues. Germline V gene data show CDR1 as SGHAT and CDR2 as FQNNGV. The DNA for the CDR3 is TGTGCCAGCAGCTATACAGGGTCCTATGGCTACACCTTC. Encoded protein: CASSYTGSYGYTF. The whole variable domain, filled in from reference TRBV11-2 and TRBJ1-2, reads EAGVAQSPRYKIIEKRQSVAFWCNPISGHATLYWYQQILGQGPKLLIQFQNNGVVDDSQLPKDRFSAERLKGVDSTLKIQPAKLEDSAVYLCASSYTGSYGYTFGSGTRLTVV.

This chain connects TRBV7-6 to TRBJ1-3, with unresolved D. V was pared by 1 base and J by 0 bases, with 10 bases between. The CDR3 is made up of 16 amino acids. Germline V gives CDR1 SGHVS, CDR2 FNYEAQ. The CDR3 DNA reads TGTGCCAGCAGCTTAGGAGATTGGAGCTCTGGAAACACCATATATTTT. Protein: CASSLGDWSSGNTIYF.

V and J are TRBV6-6 and TRBJ2-7, with 7 bases that match TRBD2. CDR3 length: 15 amino acids. The junction had 8 bases not matched to a gene; V was cut back by 6 bases and J by 0 bases. From germline, CDR1 is MNHNY and CDR2 SVGAGI (reference sequence). CDR3 DNA sequence: TGTGCCAGCAGATCTAGCGGACTAAGCTCCTACGAGCAGTACTTC. It yields the protein CASRSSGLSSYEQYF.

The chain employs TRBV7-6 and TRBJ1-3; D is unclear. The germline V gene has CDR1 SGHVS and CDR2 FNYEAQ. CDR3 length equals 14 residues. The V end was cut by 3 bases, the J end by 0 bases, with 6 bases between. The CDR3 coding sequence is TGTGCCAGCAGCTTCGGCACCTCTGGAAACACCATATATTTT. Amino acids: CASSFGTSGNTIYF.

The chain links TRBV29-1 to TRBJ2-7; 10 bases agree with TRBD1. The V gene's germline CDR1 is SQVTM and CDR2 ANQGSEA. The CDR3 covers 14 residues. Trimming removed 3 bases from V and 5 bases from J; junction bases left unmatched: 7. CDR3 coding DNA: TGCAGCGTTGAGAGAGGGACAGGGGATGACGAGCAGTACTTC. Its translation is CSVERGTGDDEQYF.

J is TRBJ2-3 and V is TRBV27, with no clear D. Trimming removed 2 bases at V and 1 base at J, with 10 bases between. The CDR3 sequence is 15 residues long. Looked up from germline, CDR1 is MNHEY and CDR2 is SMNVEV (reference sequence). For the CDR3, the DNA is TGTGCCAGCAGTTTAAGGAATACTGGCACAGATACGCAGTATTTT. This translates into CASSLRNTGTDTQYF.

For the CDR3, the DNA is TGTGCCAGCAGCGGGACACCAAATCAGCCCCAGCATTTT. This sequence encodes CASSGTPNQPQHF. The chain recombines TRBV7-8 with TRBJ1-5; maybe TRBD1 (6 bases). This CDR3 contains 13 residues. Germline values: CDR1 SGHVS, CDR2 FQNEAQ. V lost 5 bases, J lost 4 bases, and 9 bases lay in between. The complete variable domain, with remaining parts taken from reference TRBV7-8 and TRBJ1-5, reads GAGVSQSPRYKVAKRGQDVALRCDPISGHVSLFWYQQALGQGPEFLTYFQNEAQLDKSGLPSDRFFAERPEGSVSTLKIQRTQQEDSAVYLCASSGTPNQPQHFGDGTRLSIL.

This clone was recorded once. The gene calls are TRBV7-9 and TRBJ2-3; weak D call: TRBD1 (5 bases). Germline CDR1 SEHNR, CDR2 FQNEAQ (reference sequence). This CDR3 has 16 amino acids. V was clipped by 1 base and J by 3 bases, with 14 bases between them. This CDR3 reads CASSLVFGRETDTQYF. In DNA form, the CDR3 reads TGTGCCAGCAGCTTAGTTTTTGGCAGGGAAACAGATACGCAGTATTTT.

V and J are TRBV5-1 and TRBJ2-5; TRBD2 aligns across 9 bases. J lost 5 bases, V lost 0 bases, and 5 bases had no gene match. The CDR3 is made up of 15 amino acids. Germline V lookup: CDR1 SGHRS, CDR2 YFSETQ. This chain's CDR3 is CASSLVAGGRETQYF. CDR3 DNA sequence: TGCGCCAGCAGCTTGGTCGCGGGAGGGAGGGAGACCCAGTACTTC.

This chain connects TRBV7-2 to TRBJ1-4; 8 nucleotides align to TRBD1. The CDR3 is 15 amino acids. Germline values: CDR1 SGHTA, CDR2 FQGNSA. V lost 7 bases, J lost 0 bases, and 4 bases stayed unmatched. CDR3 sequence (DNA): TGTGCCAGCAACCGACAGGGGTCAACTAATGAAAAACTGTTTTTT. It codes for CASNRQGSTNEKLFF.

The chain carries TRBV7-3 and TRBJ2-3, with 10 nucleotides matching TRBD2. V shed 9 bases and J 3 bases; nucleotides not matched to a gene: 12. CDR1 is SGHTA, CDR2 FQGTGA, per germline. The CDR3 totals 16 residues. The CDR3 loop reads CARHLGSGRGTDTQYF. The CDR3 bases are TGTGCCAGACACCTGGGAAGCGGGAGGGGGACAGATACGCAGTATTTT.

V gene TRBV4-3 combines with J gene TRBJ2-1; D is tentatively TRBD1 or TRBD2 (5 bases each). The CDR3 consists of 13 residues. Germline CDR1 reads LGHNA; CDR2 reads YSLEER. V gave up 1 base and J gave up 9 bases, with 10 bases separating them. CDR3 residues: CASSQAAGTEQFF. Here the CDR3 DNA reads TGCGCCAGCAGCCAAGCCGCCGGGACTGAGCAGTTCTTC.